This entry features one T cell receptor (beta chain) sequence. Which antigen it targets is not known. No base quality values were provided; no much bigger clone lies one nucleotide off. The data are from a study of lymphopenia after photon versus proton radiotherapy (dated by TCRdb to about 2019). Background for the entire study: The immunological effects of photon versus proton radiation therapy were compared in patients with gastrointestinal tumors who developed high-grade lymphopenia. The study was designed to characterize how the impact on the immune system differs between the two radiation modalities. The cohort included some 20 patients with gastrointestinal tumors who developed lymphopenia after receiving either photon or proton therapy. Here is what the overall study found, with its caveats: During treatment, patients who received photon therapy lost naive T cells and TCR diversity and gained effector/memory populations, whereas patients who received proton therapy remained relatively stable. After the lymphocyte count nadir, photon-treated repertoires showed oligoclonal expansion, especially of CD8+ Temra cells, which drove the drop in diversity. Among patients across the cohort who died, overall survival time showed an inverse correlation with a larger post-nadir drop in TCR diversity. The survival association was examined only in patients who died, and the authors described better survival with proton therapy as a possibility, not as a demonstrated result.

Libraries were prepared through the immunoSEQ multiplex PCR assay. Alongside multiparametric flow cytometry, deep sequencing of rearranged TCR beta loci was used to profile the T cell repertoires. TCRdb carries this immuneACCESS record with in-frame sequences only. Its versions omit some clonotypes, under half of them owing to an unresolved V gene in the studies checked, with the rest unexplained. The sample contains approximately 65,000 clones, approximately 91% of them found a single time. The leading ten clones occupy roughly 2.7% of the sample. In the germline V gene, CDR1 corresponds to KGHSH and CDR2 to LQKENI. Trimmed from V: 3 bases; trimmed from J: 9 bases; junction bases lacking a gene match: 9. The CDR3, cysteine through phenylalanine, is 15 amino acids long. Here the CDR3 DNA is all that survives: 45 bases in frame from base 1.

The material was peripheral blood, obtained from a patient treated with photon-based radiotherapy. This clonotype was sampled from a woman aged 70-85 years with pancreatic cancer. The chain joins TRBV18 to TRBJ2-1; the central 9 bases match TRBD1. The CDR3 protein sequence reads: CASSPEDRGSGEQFF. The bases read TGTGCCAGCTCACCTGAGGACAGGGGATCGGGTGAGCAGTTCTTC.